The next 26 T cell receptor beta chains were all read from a single sample in a study of T cell responses to AZD1222 COVID-19 vaccine. Data came from immunoSEQ multiplex PCR; TCRdb stores just in-frame clones and leaves some out. Among under 150,000 clones listed, roughly four fifths were seen once. The sequencing here drew on peripheral blood, taken on day 0 of MenACWY control vaccination. All receptors derive from an adult in good health.

The CDR3 sequence: CASARGRSPLHF. CDR3 nucleotide sequence: TGTGCCAGCGCCAGGGGGCGTTCACCCCTCCACTTT. The rearrangement links TRBV7-9 to TRBJ1-6; 8 bases match TRBD1. With V trimmed by 8 bases and J by 9 bases, 3 bases remained unmatched. The CDR3 runs to 12 residues. CDR1 SEHNR and CDR2 FQNEAQ come from the germline V gene (reference sequence).

This clone was counted once. This rearrangement joins TRBV7-9 to TRBJ2-1, with TRBD2 matching over 9 bases. Germline V gene lookup returns CDR1 SEHNR and CDR2 FQNEAQ (reference sequence). The V and J ends lost 5 bases and 4 bases, in that order; junction bases with no gene match: 18. The CDR3 is 19 residues long. CDR3 residues: CASSPRFRGGANGYNEQFF. The CDR3 DNA follows: TGTGCCAGCAGCCCCAGGTTCCGCGGGGGGGCCAATGGTTACAATGAGCAGTTCTTC.

CDR3 loop: CASSLTANYGYTF. In nucleotides, the CDR3 is TGTGCCAGTAGTCTTACAGCTAACTATGGCTACACCTTC. The gene calls are TRBV19 and TRBJ1-2; D gene uncertain. Germline CDR1 LNHDA, CDR2 SQIVND (reference sequence). This CDR3 spans 13 amino acids. V lost 5 bases and J 0 bases, leaving 7 bases between the germline ends.

The chain combines TRBV19 with TRBJ2-3; D is unclear. The CDR3 length is 15 residues. V lost 4 bases to trimming and J lost 5 bases, with 16 bases between them. The V gene's germline CDR1 is LNHDA and CDR2 SQIVND (reference sequence). CDR3 amino acids: CASSTSATSKDTQYF. Written as DNA, the CDR3 is TGTGCCAGTAGTACTTCTGCGACCTCGAAAGATACGCAGTATTTT.

Of note for this clone: An end of the junction differs from the germline gene, which may be a read error. This chain uses TRBV2 with TRBJ1-5; D call uncertain. CDR3 length: 13 amino acids. Germline-derived CDR1 and CDR2 are SNHLY and FYNNEI. Written as DNA, the CDR3 is TGTGCCAGCAGCGAAGACGGGTATCAGCCCCAGCATTTT. It translates to CASSEDGYQPQHF.

The chain has TRBV3-1 (or the pseudogene TRBV3-2) and TRBJ1-3, with TRBD1 matching 10 bases. The V segment lost 2 bases and the J segment 10 bases; nucleotides outside the gene matches: 8. The CDR3 contains 15 residues. Germline V gene data show CDR1 as LGHDT and CDR2 as YNNKEL (reference sequence). CDR3 residues: CASSQRRGTGVTIYF. CDR3 DNA sequence: TGTGCCAGCAGCCAACGGAGGGGGACAGGGGTAACCATATATTTT.

V usage is TRBV18 and J usage is TRBJ2-7, with 11 bases identical to TRBD2. CDR3 length: 16 residues. CDR1 KGHSH and CDR2 LQKENI come from the germline V gene. The V gene end was trimmed by 4 bases and the J gene end by 4 bases; junction bases not matched to a gene: 9. This chain's CDR3 is CASSLGLAGGEYEQYV. CDR3 nucleotides: TGTGCCAGCTCACTTGGGCTAGCGGGGGGTGAGTACGAGCAGTACGTC.

Notes on this clone: A much larger clone sits a single nucleotide away, making a read error possible. The V and J genes are TRBV7-9 and TRBJ1-1; the D is unclear. Germline-derived CDR1 and CDR2 are SEHNR and FQNEAQ (reference sequence). The CDR3 contains 13 residues. V gave up 1 base and J gave up 1 base, with 4 bases separating them. DNA for the CDR3: TGTGCCAGCAGCTTAGGACAGAACACTGAAGCTTTCTTT. Its translation is CASSLGQNTEAFF.

This clone showed up just a few times. The chain carries TRBV7-9 and TRBJ1-6; no clear D gene. V was clipped by 2 bases and J by 10 bases, with 9 bases between them. The CDR3 has 13 amino acids. Germline lookup yields CDR1 SEHNR and CDR2 FQNEAQ (reference sequence). For the CDR3, the DNA is TGTGCCAGCAGCTTACCGGCCGGGTCACCCCTCCACTTT. This codes for CASSLPAGSPLHF.

The gene calls are TRBV11-3 and TRBJ1-6, with D possibly matching TRBD1 (5 bases). V lost 3 bases and J lost 0, with 12 bases in between. The CDR3 totals 17 residues. Germline lookup yields CDR1 SGHNT and CDR2 YENEEA. For the CDR3, the DNA is TGTGCCAGCAGCTTTAGGGGCAGGAGCTCCTATAATTCACCCCTCCACTTT. Protein product: CASSFRGRSSYNSPLHF.

The rearrangement links TRBV6-5 to TRBJ2-3; 13 bases line up with TRBD2. Germline V CDR1 and CDR2: MNHEY, SVGAGI. V lost 7 bases and J lost 5; bases outside the gene matches: 3. The CDR3 totals 14 residues. The chain's CDR3 is CASTRLAGGDTQYF. CDR3 bases: TGTGCCAGCACTAGACTAGCGGGGGGAGATACGCAGTATTTT.

This clone was counted once. The chain employs TRBV28 and TRBJ1-2, with 11 bases identical to TRBD1. From germline, CDR1 is MDHEN and CDR2 SYDVKM. The CDR3 runs 17 residues. V gave up 5 bases and J gave up 3 bases; unmatched junction bases: 11. Here the CDR3 reads CASSVGQGALGDYGYTF. CDR3 bases: TGTGCCAGCAGTGTAGGACAGGGGGCGCTAGGGGACTATGGCTACACCTTC.

This rearrangement joins TRBV18 to TRBJ2-5, with TRBD2 identical over 13 bases. The CDR3 runs 18 residues. The V gene end was trimmed by 1 base and the J gene end by 3 bases; junction bases not matched to a gene: 8. Germline-derived CDR1 and CDR2 are KGHSH and LQKENI. The CDR3 reads CASSPRLSGTSGEETQYF. The CDR3 nucleotides read TGTGCCAGCTCACCACGACTGAGCGGGACTAGCGGGGAAGAGACCCAGTACTTC.

The rearrangement links TRBV3-1 (or the pseudogene TRBV3-2) to TRBJ2-7; no reliable D call. Looked up from germline, CDR1 is LGHDT and CDR2 is YNNKEL (reference sequence). The CDR3 length is 14 residues. Deletions cut 4 bases from V and 4 bases from J, with 14 bases between. The CDR3 reads CASSPSGRIYEQYV. CDR3 DNA: TGTGCCAGCAGCCCCTCTGGGCGGATATACGAGCAGTACGTC.

This chain uses TRBV24-1 with TRBJ2-5; TRBD1 matches 11 bases. J gave up 0 bases and V 6 bases, and 5 bases lay outside the gene matches. The CDR3 runs to 16 residues. Germline assignment: CDR1 KGHDR and CDR2 SFDVKD. The CDR3 protein is CATSSGQGVYQETQYF. DNA of the CDR3: TGTGCCACCAGTTCGGGACAGGGGGTGTACCAAGAGACCCAGTACTTC.

The chain carries TRBV27 and TRBJ1-4; D gene unclear. The V end lost 6 bases, the J end lost 7 bases, and 15 bases lay between the germline ends. The CDR3 has 14 residues. Germline V gene lookup returns CDR1 MNHEY and CDR2 SMNVEV (reference sequence). The CDR3: CASRSGSWTEKLFF. CDR3 nucleotides: TGTGCCAGCAGGTCGGGATCCTGGACTGAAAAACTGTTTTTT.

CDR3 bases: TGCAGTGCACCAGGGGGCGATGGCTACACCTTC. Its protein product is CSAPGGDGYTF. J is TRBJ1-2 and V is TRBV20-1, with 8 bases identical to TRBD1. The CDR3 consists of 11 residues. J lost 6 bases, V lost 6 bases, and 3 bases had no gene match. CDR1 DFQATT and CDR2 SNEGSKA come from the germline V gene (reference sequence).

This clone turned up a few times. The chain links TRBV10-3 to TRBJ2-7, with D unclear. This CDR3 spans 12 amino acids. Germline V gene lookup returns CDR1 ENHRY and CDR2 SYGVKD. V shed 3 bases and J shed 11 bases, with 14 bases lying between them. The CDR3 sequence: CAISDDRAREYF. The CDR3 DNA reads as TGTGCCATCAGTGATGATAGGGCCCGCGAGTACTTC.

The rearrangement links TRBV7-6 to TRBJ1-1; D is uncertain. Between the trimmed V and J ends, which lost 5 bases and 1 base, there was a span of 14 bases. Germline CDR1 reads SGHVS; CDR2 reads FNYEAQ. There are 15 residues in the CDR3. The CDR3 sequence: CASSAASNGNTEAFF. The CDR3 DNA sequence: TGTGCCAGCAGCGCCGCCTCGAATGGGAACACTGAAGCTTTCTTT.

The chain is built from TRBV19 and TRBJ1-1; D is undetermined. The CDR3 consists of 14 residues. The germline V and J ends were trimmed by 8 bases and 8 bases, with 21 bases remaining between them. Germline values: CDR1 LNHDA, CDR2 SQIVND (reference sequence). In nucleotides, the CDR3 is TGTGCCAGTCTCGAGGCGGGCGGGATAGACGAAGCTTTCTTT. Its protein is CASLEAGGIDEAFF.

The chain links TRBV18 to TRBJ1-2; TRBD1 agrees at 7 bases. The CDR3 has 17 residues. CDR1 KGHSH and CDR2 LQKENI come from the germline V gene. The V segment lost 3 bases and the J segment 8 bases; nucleotides outside the gene matches: 18. The CDR3 DNA is TGTGCCAGCTCACCTAACCTCCCATTAAGACAGGGTGAAGGCTACACCTTC. This gives the protein CASSPNLPLRQGEGYTF.

This chain connects TRBV5-6 to TRBJ1-5, with unresolved D. Germline V gene lookup returns CDR1 SGHDT and CDR2 YYEEEE. Trimming stripped 1 base from V and 1 base from J, with 9 bases between. The CDR3 has 15 amino acids. CDR3 loop: CASSLWVGSNQPQHF. CDR3 nucleotide sequence: TGTGCCAGCAGCTTGTGGGTTGGGAGCAATCAGCCCCAGCATTTT.

This clone was detected only once. The chain links TRBV5-5 to TRBJ2-7, with D maybe TRBD1 (6 bases). V was shortened by 2 bases and J by 6 bases, with 9 bases between the two germline ends. The CDR3 has 12 residues. Germline V gene data show CDR1 as SGHKS and CDR2 as YYEKEE (reference sequence). CDR3 sequence: CASSFSGAEQYF. The CDR3 coding sequence is TGTGCCAGCAGCTTTTCAGGGGCCGAGCAGTACTTC.

The chain joins TRBV2 to TRBJ1-6; 8 bases are shared with TRBD1. The CDR3 runs 15 residues. V was clipped by 6 bases and J by 7 bases; unmatched bases: 8. From germline, CDR1 is SNHLY and CDR2 FYNNEI. In DNA form, the CDR3 reads TGTGCCAGCAGGCTGGGACAGGCCCTAAATTCACCCCTCCACTTT. As protein: CASRLGQALNSPLHF.

The chain employs TRBV27 and TRBJ2-3; TRBD1 matches 9 bases. The CDR3 runs to 16 residues. Germline lookup yields CDR1 MNHEY and CDR2 SMNVEV (reference sequence). Trimming at V came to 4 bases and at J to 0 bases, leaving 5 bases not matched to a gene. CDR3 sequence reads: CASSWGDRASTDTQYF. The CDR3 DNA reads as TGTGCCAGCAGTTGGGGGGACAGGGCTAGCACAGATACGCAGTATTTT.

The V gene is TRBV2, the J gene TRBJ2-3; 8 bases match TRBD1. The V and J ends lost 6 bases and 2 bases, in that order; junction bases with no gene match: 4. CDR1 is SNHLY and CDR2 is FYNNEI in the germline V gene. The CDR3 length is 14 residues. CDR3 residues: CASSRTGITDTQYF. As DNA, the CDR3 is TGTGCCAGCAGCCGGACAGGGATCACAGATACGCAGTATTTT.